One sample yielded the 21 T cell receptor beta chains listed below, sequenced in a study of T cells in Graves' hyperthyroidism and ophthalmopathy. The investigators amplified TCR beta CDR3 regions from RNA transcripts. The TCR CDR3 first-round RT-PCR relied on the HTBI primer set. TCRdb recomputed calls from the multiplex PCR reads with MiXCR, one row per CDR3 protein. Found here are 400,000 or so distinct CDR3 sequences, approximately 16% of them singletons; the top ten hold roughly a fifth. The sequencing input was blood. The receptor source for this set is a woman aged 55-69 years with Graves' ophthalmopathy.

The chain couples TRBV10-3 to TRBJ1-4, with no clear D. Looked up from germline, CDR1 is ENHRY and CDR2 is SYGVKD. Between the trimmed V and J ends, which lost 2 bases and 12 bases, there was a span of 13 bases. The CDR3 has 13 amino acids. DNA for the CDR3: TGTGCCATCAGTGAGGCAGCTTGGGAAGAACTGTTTTTT. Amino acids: CAISEAAWEELFF.

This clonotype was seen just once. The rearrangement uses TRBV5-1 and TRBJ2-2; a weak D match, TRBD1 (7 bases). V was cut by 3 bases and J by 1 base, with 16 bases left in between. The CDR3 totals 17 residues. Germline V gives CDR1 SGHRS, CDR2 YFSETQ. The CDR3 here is CASSSNRGLVNTGELFF. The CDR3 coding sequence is TGCGCCAGCAGCTCGAACAGGGGACTTGTGAACACCGGGGAGCTGTTTTTT.

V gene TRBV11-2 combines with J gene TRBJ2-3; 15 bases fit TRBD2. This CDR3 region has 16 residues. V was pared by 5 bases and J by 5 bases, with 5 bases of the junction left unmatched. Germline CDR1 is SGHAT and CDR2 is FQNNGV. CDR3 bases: TGTGCCAGCAGCCCCTGGACTAGCGGGAGGGTAGATACGCAGTATTTT. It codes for CASSPWTSGRVDTQYF.

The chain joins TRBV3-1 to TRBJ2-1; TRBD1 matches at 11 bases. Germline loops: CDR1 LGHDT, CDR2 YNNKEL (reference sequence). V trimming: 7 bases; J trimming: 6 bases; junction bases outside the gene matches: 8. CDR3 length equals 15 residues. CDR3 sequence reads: CASTEIGTGGNEQFF. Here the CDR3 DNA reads TGTGCCAGCACCGAGATCGGGACAGGGGGCAATGAGCAGTTCTTC.

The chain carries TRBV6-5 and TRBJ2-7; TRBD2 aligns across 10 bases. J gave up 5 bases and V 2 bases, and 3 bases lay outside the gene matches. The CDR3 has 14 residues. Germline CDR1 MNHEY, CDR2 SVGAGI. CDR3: CASSYTSGNHEQYF. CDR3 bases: TGTGCCAGCAGTTACACTAGCGGGAATCACGAGCAGTACTTC.

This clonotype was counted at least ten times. CDR3 coding DNA: TGTGCCTGGATCCCGAGGGGCACTGAAGCTTTCTTT. Translating it yields CAWIPRGTEAFF. This chain uses TRBV30 with TRBJ1-1; a weak D match, TRBD1 (5 bases). The CDR3 is made up of 12 amino acids. The germline V gene has CDR1 GTSNPN and CDR2 SVGIG (reference sequence). Trimming removed 4 bases from V and 4 bases from J, with 10 bases in between.

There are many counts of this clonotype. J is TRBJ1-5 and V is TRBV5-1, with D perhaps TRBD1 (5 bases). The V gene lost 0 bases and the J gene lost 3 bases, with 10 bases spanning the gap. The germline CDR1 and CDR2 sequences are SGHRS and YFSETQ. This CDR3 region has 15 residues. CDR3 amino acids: CASSLDQGSNQPQHF. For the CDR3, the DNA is TGCGCCAGCAGCTTGGACCAGGGCTCCAATCAGCCCCAGCATTTT.

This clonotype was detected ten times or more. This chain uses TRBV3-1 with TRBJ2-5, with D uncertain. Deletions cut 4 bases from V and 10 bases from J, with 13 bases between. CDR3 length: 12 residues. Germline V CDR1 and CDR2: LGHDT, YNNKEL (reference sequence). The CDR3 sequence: CASSLDPKSQYF. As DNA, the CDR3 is TGTGCCAGCAGCCTGGACCCCAAAAGCCAGTACTTC.

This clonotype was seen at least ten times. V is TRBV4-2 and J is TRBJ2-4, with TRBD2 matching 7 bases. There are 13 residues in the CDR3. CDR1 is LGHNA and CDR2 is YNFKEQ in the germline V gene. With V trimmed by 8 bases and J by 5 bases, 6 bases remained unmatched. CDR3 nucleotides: TGTGCCAGCGGGGGGGGACCCCAAAACATTCAGTACTTC. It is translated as CASGGGPQNIQYF.

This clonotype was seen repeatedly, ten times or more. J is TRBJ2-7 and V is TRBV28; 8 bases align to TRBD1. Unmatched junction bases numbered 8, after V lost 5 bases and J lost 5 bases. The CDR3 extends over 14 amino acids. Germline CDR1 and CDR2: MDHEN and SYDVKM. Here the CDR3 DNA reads TGTGCCAGCAGTGAGACCGGGACAGGTCACGAGCAGTACTTC. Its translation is CASSETGTGHEQYF.

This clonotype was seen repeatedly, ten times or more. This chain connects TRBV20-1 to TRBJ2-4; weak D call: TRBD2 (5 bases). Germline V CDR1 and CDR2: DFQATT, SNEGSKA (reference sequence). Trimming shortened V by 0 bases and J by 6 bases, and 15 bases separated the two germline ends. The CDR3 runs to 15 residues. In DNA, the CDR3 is TGCAGTGCTAGAGATCGGGCGGGCGTGGGAAACATTCAGTACTTC. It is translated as CSARDRAGVGNIQYF.

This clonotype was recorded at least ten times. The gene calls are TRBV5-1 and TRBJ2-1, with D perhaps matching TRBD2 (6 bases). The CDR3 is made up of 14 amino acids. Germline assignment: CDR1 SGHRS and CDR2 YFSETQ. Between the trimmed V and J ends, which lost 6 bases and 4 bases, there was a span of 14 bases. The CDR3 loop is CASNNKAGYNEQFF. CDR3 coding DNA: TGCGCCAGCAACAATAAGGCGGGGTACAATGAGCAGTTCTTC. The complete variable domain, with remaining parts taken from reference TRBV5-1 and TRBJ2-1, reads KAGVTQTPRYLIKTRGQQVTLSCSPISGHRSVSWYQQTPGQGLQFLFEYFSETQRNKGNFPGRFSGRQFSNSRSEMNVSTLELGDSALYLCASNNKAGYNEQFFGPGTRLTVL.

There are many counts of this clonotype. The CDR3 DNA is TGCAGTGCTTCTACTCCAAGGGGTTTTGATACTGAAGCTTTCTTT. Residues: CSASTPRGFDTEAFF. V is TRBV20-1 and J is TRBJ1-1, with a tentative D call TRBD1 (5 bases). Trimming stripped 5 bases from V and 5 bases from J, with 21 bases between. The CDR3 length is 15 residues. Germline V gives CDR1 DFQATT, CDR2 SNEGSKA (reference sequence).

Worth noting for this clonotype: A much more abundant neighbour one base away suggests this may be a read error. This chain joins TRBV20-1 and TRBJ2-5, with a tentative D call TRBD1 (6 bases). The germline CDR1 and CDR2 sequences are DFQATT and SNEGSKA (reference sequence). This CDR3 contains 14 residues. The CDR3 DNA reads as TGCGGTGCCAATACAGGGTTTGGTACGGAGACCCAGTACTTC. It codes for CGANTGFGTETQYF.

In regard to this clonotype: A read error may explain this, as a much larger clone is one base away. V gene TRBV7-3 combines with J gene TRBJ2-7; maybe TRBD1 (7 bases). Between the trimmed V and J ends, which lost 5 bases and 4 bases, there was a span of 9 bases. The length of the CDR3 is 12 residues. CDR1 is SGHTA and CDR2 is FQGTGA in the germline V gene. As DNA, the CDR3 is TGTGCCAGCAGCGCAGGGGGGTACGAGCAGTACTTC. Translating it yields CASSAGGYEQYF.

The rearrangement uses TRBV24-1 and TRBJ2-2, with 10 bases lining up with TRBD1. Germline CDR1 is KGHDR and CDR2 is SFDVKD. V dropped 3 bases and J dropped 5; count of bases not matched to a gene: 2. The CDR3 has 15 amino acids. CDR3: CATSDPGQGTGELFF. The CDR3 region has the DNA TGTGCCACCAGTGATCCGGGACAGGGGACCGGGGAGCTGTTTTTT.

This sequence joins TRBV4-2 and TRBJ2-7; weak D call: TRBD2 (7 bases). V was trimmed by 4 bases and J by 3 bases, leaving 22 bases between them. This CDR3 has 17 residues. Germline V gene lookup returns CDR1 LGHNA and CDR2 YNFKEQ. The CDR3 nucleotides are TGTGCCAGCAGCCGAGGGGGAATCGGCGGGAGTGACTACGAGCAGTACTTC. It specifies CASSRGGIGGSDYEQYF.

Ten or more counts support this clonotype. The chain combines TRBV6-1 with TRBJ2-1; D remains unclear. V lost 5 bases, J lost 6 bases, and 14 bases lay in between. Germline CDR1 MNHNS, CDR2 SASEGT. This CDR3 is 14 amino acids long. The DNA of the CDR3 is TGTGCCAGCAGTTACGACGACGTTGGCAATGAGCAGTTCTTC. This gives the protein CASSYDDVGNEQFF.

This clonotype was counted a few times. The CDR3 DNA follows: TGTGCCAGCAGCTTGCTACGGAACACTGAAGCTTTCTTT. It encodes CASSLLRNTEAFF. The V gene is TRBV5-7, the J gene TRBJ1-1, with no clear D. Being an ORF, TRBV5-7 has a function that is uncertain. V was pared by 1 base and J by 1 base, with 5 bases between. The CDR3 consists of 13 residues.

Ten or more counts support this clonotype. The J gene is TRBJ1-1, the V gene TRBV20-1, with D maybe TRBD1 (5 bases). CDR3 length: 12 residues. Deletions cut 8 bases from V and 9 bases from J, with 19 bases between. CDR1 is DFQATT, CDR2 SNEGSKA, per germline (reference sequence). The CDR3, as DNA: TGCAGTCCGTATGGGGGGGGACTTCAAGCTTTCTTT. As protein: CSPYGGGLQAFF.

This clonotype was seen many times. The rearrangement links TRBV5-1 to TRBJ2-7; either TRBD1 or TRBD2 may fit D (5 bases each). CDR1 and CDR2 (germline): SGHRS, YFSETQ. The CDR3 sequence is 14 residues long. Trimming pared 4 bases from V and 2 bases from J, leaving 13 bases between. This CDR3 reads CASSLEEGPYEQYF. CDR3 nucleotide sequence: TGCGCCAGCAGCCTGGAAGAGGGGCCCTACGAGCAGTACTTC.